These T cell receptor beta chains were read from a single sample in a study of radiation and T cells in renal cell carcinoma. The method was immunoSEQ multiplex PCR; TCRdb's version includes in-frame clones alone and lacks a portion of them. The data contain approximately 21,000 clones, 47% of them singletons. Sequencing was performed on tumor tissue, taken from a patient whose treatment included radiotherapy and nephrectomy. These receptors were collected from a woman aged 50 to 60 with renal cell carcinoma. Both conserved end residues are part of each CDR3. A D gene is named only where the DNA matches it firmly. Clone size is not always given. Where it is, it says once, few, many or a class for expanded clones.

clone_size: .
d_call: .
j_call: TRBJ2-5
v_call: TRBV7-8
cdr3_nt: TGTGCCAGCAGCTTAGGCCTAGAAGAGACCCAGTACTTC
cdr3_aa: CASSLGLEETQYF

clone_size: .
d_call: .
j_call: TRBJ1-1
v_call: TRBV5-1
cdr3_nt: TGCGCCAGCAGCTTAGCGGTTGGCACTGAAGCTTTCTTT
cdr3_aa: CASSLAVGTEAFF

clone_size: .
d_call: .
j_call: TRBJ1-2
v_call: TRBV18
cdr3_nt: TGTGCCAGCTCACCACCGTCAGGGCCTTCATATGGCTACACCTTC
cdr3_aa: CASSPPSGPSYGYTF

clone_size: .
d_call: .
j_call: TRBJ1-3
v_call: TRBV5-5
cdr3_nt: TGCGCCAGCAGCCAAGGGGCAGGGGACTACTCTGGAAACACCATATATTTT
cdr3_aa: CASSQGAGDYSGNTIYF

clone_size: .
d_call: .
j_call: TRBJ1-6
v_call: TRBV2
cdr3_nt: TGTGCCAGCAAAGGGACCTTTAATTCACCCCTCCACTTT
cdr3_aa: CASKGTFNSPLHF

clone_size: few
d_call: TRBD1
j_call: TRBJ1-4
v_call: TRBV5-1
cdr3_nt: TGCGCCAGCAGCACAGACAGGGGTAGAGATGAAAAACTGTTTTTT
cdr3_aa: CASSTDRGRDEKLFF

clone_size: many
d_call: .
j_call: TRBJ2-1
v_call: TRBV20-1
cdr3_nt: TGCAGTGGGACAACCTACAATGAGCAGTTCTTC
cdr3_aa: CSGTTYNEQFF

clone_size: .
d_call: .
j_call: TRBJ2-4
v_call: TRBV7-2
cdr3_nt: TGTGCCAGCAGCTTAGGGGGAAGTGGAAGTAACATTCAGTACTTC
cdr3_aa: CASSLGGSGSNIQYF

clone_size: medium-sized
d_call: TRBD1
j_call: TRBJ2-7
v_call: TRBV28
cdr3_nt: TGTGCCAGCAGTTTACCCACCGGGACAGGGAAAGGAGGGCTCGAGCAGTACTTC
cdr3_aa: CASSLPTGTGKGGLEQYF

clone_size: .
d_call: .
j_call: TRBJ1-4
v_call: TRBV15
cdr3_nt: TGTGCCACCGGGGGCAGCCGTGGCCCTAATGAAAAACTGTTTTTT
cdr3_aa: CATGGSRGPNEKLFF

clone_size: few
d_call: .
j_call: TRBJ1-2
v_call: TRBV7-8
cdr3_nt: TGTGCCAGCAGCTTAAAAAGCTCGGGAGGCTACACCTTC
cdr3_aa: CASSLKSSGGYTF

clone_size: few
d_call: .
j_call: TRBJ1-5
v_call: TRBV15
cdr3_nt: TGTGCCACCAGCAGGCGAATGGATCAGCCCCAGCATTTT
cdr3_aa: CATSRRMDQPQHF

clone_size: .
d_call: TRBD1
j_call: TRBJ1-2
v_call: TRBV9
cdr3_nt: TGTGCCAGCAGCGTTAGGACAGGGTATGGCTACACCTTC
cdr3_aa: CASSVRTGYGYTF

clone_size: .
d_call: TRBD2
j_call: TRBJ2-5
v_call: TRBV5-4
cdr3_nt: TGTGCCAGCAGCTTGGCCGGTACGCGGGGGGGCCTGGAGACCCAGTACTTC
cdr3_aa: CASSLAGTRGGLETQYF

clone_size: few
d_call: .
j_call: TRBJ1-1
v_call: TRBV19
cdr3_nt: TGTGCCAGTAGTTTCAGGGGCGCAGGGAACACTGAAGCTTTCTTT
cdr3_aa: CASSFRGAGNTEAFF

clone_size: many
d_call: .
j_call: TRBJ1-2
v_call: TRBV5-4
cdr3_nt: TGTGCCAGCGGCGTCAATGAGTATTTCTATGGCTACACCTTC
cdr3_aa: CASGVNEYFYGYTF

clone_size: few
d_call: .
j_call: TRBJ1-1
v_call: TRBV6-5
cdr3_nt: TGTGCCAGCAGTTACTCGACCGGATCTGAAGCTTTCTTT
cdr3_aa: CASSYSTGSEAFF

clone_size: .
d_call: TRBD1
j_call: TRBJ2-2
v_call: TRBV5-8
cdr3_nt: TGTGCCAGCAGATCCGGGACAGGGGCGGACACCGGGGAGCTGTTTTTT
cdr3_aa: CASRSGTGADTGELFF

clone_size: .
d_call: .
j_call: TRBJ2-3
v_call: TRBV2
cdr3_nt: TGTGCCAGCAGTGAAGGGGACCAATTCACAGATACGCAGTATTTT
cdr3_aa: CASSEGDQFTDTQYF

clone_size: few
d_call: TRBD1
j_call: TRBJ2-7
v_call: TRBV29-1
cdr3_nt: TGCAGCGTTTTAACGACAGGGCACGAGCAGTACTTC
cdr3_aa: CSVLTTGHEQYF

clone_size: many
d_call: TRBD2
j_call: TRBJ2-5
v_call: TRBV2
cdr3_nt: TGTGCCAGCAGTGAAGAACTAGCGGGGGTGAAGACCCAGTACTTC
cdr3_aa: CASSEELAGVKTQYF

clone_size: .
d_call: .
j_call: TRBJ2-2
v_call: TRBV7-6
cdr3_nt: TGTGCCAGCAGCTTAGTGTTATTGACCGGGGAGCTGTTTTTT
cdr3_aa: CASSLVLLTGELFF

clone_size: .
d_call: .
j_call: TRBJ1-6
v_call: TRBV19
cdr3_nt: TGTGCCAGTAACGTCGGGTATAATTCACCCCTCCACTTT
cdr3_aa: CASNVGYNSPLHF

clone_size: .
d_call: TRBD1
j_call: TRBJ1-1
v_call: TRBV6-5
cdr3_nt: TGTGCCAGCAGTCAGATATCGGGACAGTTCACTGAAGCTTTCTTT
cdr3_aa: CASSQISGQFTEAFF

clone_size: few
d_call: .
j_call: TRBJ1-2
v_call: TRBV6-5
cdr3_nt: TGTGCCAGCAGTCCCTCCGGGACGTATGGCTACACCTTC
cdr3_aa: CASSPSGTYGYTF

clone_size: .
d_call: .
j_call: TRBJ1-5
v_call: TRBV6-6
cdr3_nt: TGTGCCAGTACCGGTGGGGGGTTCGATCAGCCCCAGCATTTT
cdr3_aa: CASTGGGFDQPQHF

clone_size: few
d_call: .
j_call: TRBJ2-2
v_call: TRBV7-9
cdr3_nt: TGTGCCAGCAGTGGGAAGGAGGGCGGCGTGGCCACCGGGGAGCTGTTTTTT
cdr3_aa: CASSGKEGGVATGELFF

clone_size: .
d_call: .
j_call: TRBJ2-1
v_call: TRBV4-3
cdr3_nt: TGCGCCAGCAGCCAAGATCCAAGCGGTGAGGGTGAGCAGTTCTTC
cdr3_aa: CASSQDPSGEGEQFF

clone_size: .
d_call: .
j_call: TRBJ1-5
v_call: TRBV18
cdr3_nt: TGTGCCAGCTCTTCCGGGAGGCTCAGCAATCAGCCCCAGCATTTT
cdr3_aa: CASSSGRLSNQPQHF

clone_size: many
d_call: TRBD1
j_call: TRBJ2-7
v_call: TRBV9
cdr3_nt: TGTGCCAGCAGCGCCCAGGGGGCCTACGAGCAGTACTTC
cdr3_aa: CASSAQGAYEQYF

clone_size: .
d_call: TRBD1
j_call: TRBJ2-7
v_call: TRBV6-5
cdr3_nt: TGTGCCAGCAGTTACACCCAGACAGGGAACTACGAGCAGTACTTC
cdr3_aa: CASSYTQTGNYEQYF

clone_size: few
d_call: .
j_call: TRBJ2-3
v_call: TRBV11-2
cdr3_nt: TGTGCCAGCAGCTTACTCCAGGGGAGCACAGATACGCAGTATTTT
cdr3_aa: CASSLLQGSTDTQYF